One sample yielded the 26 T cell receptor beta chains listed below, sequenced in a study of beta chain features in type 1 diabetes. The study, taken as a whole, reports: Across all four CD4+ subsets, people with type 1 diabetes showed modestly shorter TCRB CDR3s.

Reverse transcription of all isolated RNA meant that expressed TCRB transcripts were sequenced. TCRdb's copy holds only in-frame clones and misses some; the assay was immunoSEQ multiplex PCR. Of more than 250,000 clones listed, 13% to 15% are singletons. The antigens these receptors bind are not known. The sequenced sample was naive CD4+ T cells from blood. These receptors originate from a man aged 30 to 39 with type 1 diabetes.

This clone was counted only a few times. This chain links TRBV5-4 with TRBJ1-4; TRBD1 matches at 7 bases. The germline V gene encodes CDR1 SGHNT and CDR2 YYREEE (reference sequence). The V and J ends lost 4 bases and 7 bases, in that order; junction bases with no gene match: 10. The CDR3 covers 15 residues. CDR3 region: CASSAGGQQGEKLFF. CDR3 nucleotide sequence: TGTGCCAGCAGCGCAGGGGGACAGCAGGGTGAAAAACTGTTTTTT.

The rearrangement links TRBV25-1 to TRBJ1-2; TRBD1 might be the D (6 bases). Per the germline V gene, CDR1 is MGHDK and CDR2 is SYGVNS. Trimming left V 2 bases short and J 4 bases short, with 14 bases between. This CDR3 spans 15 amino acids. The CDR3 sequence: CASSEAPGVTYGYTF. In DNA form, the CDR3 reads TGTGCCAGCAGTGAAGCCCCAGGGGTAACCTATGGCTACACCTTC.

This chain connects TRBV7-3 to TRBJ2-2; 8 positions match TRBD2. CDR3 length equals 16 residues. Looked up from germline, CDR1 is SGHTA and CDR2 is FQGTGA. Trimming cost V 5 bases and J 0 bases; bases outside gene matches: 5. CDR3 sequence: CASSVTSGANTGELFF. CDR3 sequence (DNA): TGTGCCAGCAGCGTTACTAGCGGCGCGAACACCGGGGAGCTGTTTTTT.

This clone was found a few times. The V call is TRBV7-2, the J call TRBJ1-3, with 7 bases matching TRBD1. There are 15 residues in the CDR3. The V and J ends lost 1 base and 4 bases, in that order; junction bases with no gene match: 4. Germline V gene sequence: CDR1 SGHTA, CDR2 FQGNSA. In DNA form, the CDR3 reads TGTGCCAGCAGCTTAGGAGGGGGCCTCGGAAACACCATATATTTT. It specifies CASSLGGGLGNTIYF.

This clone came up a few times. This sequence joins TRBV14 and TRBJ1-2, with D unresolved. The V end lost 1 base, the J end lost 3 bases, and 6 bases lay between the germline ends. The CDR3 totals 13 residues. Germline-derived CDR1 and CDR2 are SGHDN and FVKESK. The DNA of the CDR3 is TGTGCCAGCAGCCAAGGCAGGCACTATGGCTACACCTTC. Its translation: CASSQGRHYGYTF.

V and J are TRBV2 and TRBJ2-7; 11 bases are shared with TRBD2. The junction had 4 bases not matched to a gene; V was cut back by 5 bases and J by 7 bases. The germline V gene has CDR1 SNHLY and CDR2 FYNNEI. The CDR3 loop spans 13 amino acids. The CDR3 DNA reads as TGTGCCAGCAGTCCCCTAGCGGGAGGTGAGCAGTACTTC. This translates into CASSPLAGGEQYF. The entire variable domain, with the rest obtained from reference TRBV2 and TRBJ2-7, is as follows: EPEVTQTPSHQVTQMGQEVILRCVPISNHLYFYWYRQILGQKVEFLVSFYNNEISEKSEIFDDQFSVERPDGSNFTLKIRSTKLEDSAMYFCASSPLAGGEQYFGPGTRLTVT.

V is TRBV9 and J is TRBJ2-7, with 12 bases identical to TRBD2. V shed 3 bases, J shed 6 bases, and the junction held 1 base outside the gene matches. The germline gives CDR1 SGDLS, CDR2 YYNGEE. The CDR3 runs to 13 residues. CDR3 residues: CASSEGLAGEQYF. DNA for the CDR3: TGTGCCAGCAGCGAGGGACTAGCGGGCGAGCAGTACTTC.

V gene TRBV7-9 combines with J gene TRBJ1-1; no clear D gene. The CDR3 sequence is 14 residues long. From germline, CDR1 is SEHNR and CDR2 FQNEAQ (reference sequence). Trimming took off 3 bases at V and 2 bases at J, with 10 bases between the two ends. The CDR3 nucleotides are TGTGCCAGCAGCTTGTTGATAGAAAACACTGAAGCTTTCTTT. Its translation: CASSLLIENTEAFF.

The rearrangement uses TRBV5-4 and TRBJ2-2, with a possible D match to TRBD2 (6 bases). The CDR3 is 16 amino acids. Germline CDR1 reads SGHNT; CDR2 reads YYREEE (reference sequence). Trimming stripped 2 bases from V and 0 bases from J, with 11 bases between. The CDR3, as DNA: TGTGCCAGCAGCTTCTCCCGCGGGACGAACACCGGGGAGCTGTTTTTT. This gives the protein CASSFSRGTNTGELFF.

The table lists this clone with a few counts. The chain joins TRBV19 to TRBJ2-2; D gene uncertain. The CDR3 sequence is 12 residues long. V lost 1 base, J lost 7 bases, and 4 bases lay in between. Germline V gene lookup returns CDR1 LNHDA and CDR2 SQIVND (reference sequence). Here the CDR3 reads CASSIGHGELFF. The CDR3 nucleotides read TGTGCCAGTAGTATAGGGCACGGGGAGCTGTTTTTT.

To note about this clone: Distinct nucleotide sequences in the sample also encode this CDR3. The CDR3: CASSRDREEQFF. The CDR3 DNA sequence: TGCGCCAGCAGTCGGGACAGGGAAGAGCAGTTCTTC. V and J are TRBV5-1 and TRBJ2-1; 9 nucleotides match TRBD1. Trimming took 5 bases from V and 10 from J; bases not matched to a gene: 4. Germline V gene lookup returns CDR1 SGHRS and CDR2 YFSETQ. The CDR3 consists of 12 residues.

A few counts support this clone. The chain couples TRBV6-6 to TRBJ2-7; TRBD2 is a possible D gene (6 bases). Germline CDR1 is MNHNY and CDR2 is SVGAGI (reference sequence). The CDR3 is 13 amino acids. Trimming pared 5 bases from V and 3 bases from J, leaving 11 bases between. The CDR3 nucleotides read TGTGCCAGCAGTCGCCTAGCGAACTACGAGCAGTACTTC. Protein: CASSRLANYEQYF.

Only a few counts were recorded for this clone. This chain connects TRBV9 to TRBJ2-5; 7 bases are a match to TRBD2. The DNA end is a closer match to TRBJ2-7, so the J assignment may be wrong. This CDR3 comprises 16 residues. Germline CDR1 and CDR2: SGDLS and YYNGEE. As DNA, the CDR3 is TGTGCCAGCAGCGTAGGAGCGGGACTACCATCCTACGAGCAGTACTTC. Protein product: CASSVGAGLPSYEQYF.

The table lists this clone with a few counts. The chain uses TRBV21-1 and TRBJ2-1; the table's D call, TRBD1, was not checked against the DNA. TRBV21-1 is reported as a pseudogene. The CDR3 is made up of 17 amino acids. The DNA for the CDR3 is TGTGCCAGCAGCGCAAACTCGTCGGACAGGCTTTGGAATGAGCAGTTCTTC. It is translated as CASSANSSDRLWNEQFF.

The chain has TRBV28 and TRBJ1-1; 7 nucleotides line up with TRBD1. V was clipped by 1 base and J by 1 base; unmatched bases: 3. The CDR3 is made up of 15 amino acids. The germline V gene has CDR1 MDHEN and CDR2 SYDVKM. The CDR3: CASSLSQGGNTEAFF. CDR3 nucleotide sequence: TGTGCCAGCAGTTTATCCCAGGGGGGGAACACTGAAGCTTTCTTT.

This clone was seen a few times. This chain joins TRBV28 and TRBJ2-4; D possibly corresponds to TRBD1 (7 bases). The germline CDR1 and CDR2 sequences are MDHEN and SYDVKM. The CDR3 spans 15 residues. The V gene lost 8 bases and the J gene lost 6 bases, with 20 bases spanning the gap. In DNA form, the CDR3 reads TGTGCCAGCTGCCTGGGAGGAGGGGGCTCAAACATTCAGTACTTC. The encoded protein is CASCLGGGGSNIQYF.

This clone was picked up a small number of times. The V gene is TRBV15, the J gene TRBJ2-7; maybe TRBD2 (6 bases). The germline V gene has CDR1 LNHNV and CDR2 YYDKDF (reference sequence). V was trimmed by 8 bases and J by 1 base, leaving 12 bases between them. The CDR3 is made up of 13 amino acids. As DNA, the CDR3 is TGTGCCACCGCTCGCGGGACGTCCTACGAGCAGTACTTC. Protein product: CATARGTSYEQYF.

This clone occurred a few times. The J gene is TRBJ2-7, the V gene TRBV28; D uncertain. Trimming shortened V by 3 bases and J by 3 bases, and 9 bases separated the two germline ends. This CDR3 has 13 amino acids. CDR1 MDHEN and CDR2 SYDVKM come from the germline V gene. The CDR3 here is CASSLASFYEQYF. CDR3 coding DNA: TGTGCCAGCAGTTTGGCATCGTTCTACGAGCAGTACTTC.

Only a few counts were recorded for this clone. The chain joins TRBV2 to TRBJ2-3, with D possibly matching TRBD1 (5 bases). The V end lost 4 bases, the J end lost 6 bases, and 11 bases lay between the germline ends. CDR1 is SNHLY, CDR2 FYNNEI, per germline. This CDR3 has 13 residues. CDR3 sequence: CASSGGLGDTQYF. The DNA for the CDR3 is TGTGCCAGCAGTGGGGGCCTTGGGGATACGCAGTATTTT.

The chain couples TRBV7-3 to TRBJ2-2; D gene ambiguous. Trimming took off 3 bases at V and 1 base at J, with 6 bases between the two ends. The CDR3 has 14 residues. CDR1 and CDR2 from the germline V gene are SGHTA and FQGTGA. In DNA form, the CDR3 reads TGTGCCAGCAGCTTCGCAGGGAACACCGGGGAGCTGTTTTTT. This codes for CASSFAGNTGELFF.

This clone was detected only a few times. V usage is TRBV10-3 and J usage is TRBJ1-5, with D maybe TRBD1 (5 bases). CDR3 size: 16 residues. Trimming cost V 3 bases and J 1 base, with 13 bases left between them. CDR1 is ENHRY and CDR2 is SYGVKD in the germline V gene. The CDR3 loop is CAISDGGVGSNQPQHF. The CDR3 DNA follows: TGTGCCATCAGTGATGGGGGGGTAGGGAGCAATCAGCCCCAGCATTTT.

This clone was counted a few times. The chain combines TRBV2 with TRBJ2-2; 8 positions match TRBD1. The CDR3 spans 12 residues. Germline values: CDR1 SNHLY, CDR2 FYNNEI. The ends lost 6 bases at V and 7 bases at J; junction bases unmatched: 1. The CDR3 region is CASRTGVGELFF. The CDR3 nucleotides are TGTGCCAGCAGGACAGGGGTCGGGGAGCTGTTTTTT.

This chain connects TRBV28 to TRBJ1-1, with D unresolved. Germline loops: CDR1 MDHEN, CDR2 SYDVKM. There are 14 residues in the CDR3. V was shortened by 6 bases and J by 1 base, with 12 bases between the two germline ends. CDR3 residues: CASSPGSENTEAFF. CDR3 nucleotide sequence: TGTGCCAGCAGCCCCGGGTCGGAGAACACTGAAGCTTTCTTT.

The J gene is TRBJ2-1, the V gene TRBV27; tentatively, D is TRBD2 (6 bases). The CDR3 has 14 amino acids. The ends were cut back, 8 bases at V and 9 bases at J, with 20 bases in the middle. The germline V gene has CDR1 MNHEY and CDR2 SMNVEV (reference sequence). For the CDR3, the DNA is TGTGCCAGCGGTCAATCGACTAGGGTGACTGAGCAGTTCTTC. It translates to CASGQSTRVTEQFF.

The chain is built from TRBV2 and TRBJ2-2; D gene ambiguous. The CDR3 sequence is 14 residues long. From germline, CDR1 is SNHLY and CDR2 FYNNEI. Trimming took 8 bases from V and 2 from J, leaving 12 bases between them. In DNA form, the CDR3 reads TGTGCCAGCCGAGGCCGTGGTAACACCGGGGAGCTGTTTTTT. This gives the protein CASRGRGNTGELFF. The full variable domain, with the rest looked up from reference TRBV2 and TRBJ2-2, is EPEVTQTPSHQVTQMGQEVILRCVPISNHLYFYWYRQILGQKVEFLVSFYNNEISEKSEIFDDQFSVERPDGSNFTLKIRSTKLEDSAMYFCASRGRGNTGELFFGEGSRLTVL.

This clone has a handful of counts. This chain uses TRBV19 with TRBJ1-1, with 10 bases aligning to TRBD1. This CDR3 has 14 residues. CDR1 is LNHDA, CDR2 SQIVND, per germline (reference sequence). The ends lost 10 bases at V and 1 base at J; junction bases unmatched: 6. CDR3 DNA: TGTGCCACCTCCCGGGACAGGGGGAACACTGAAGCTTTCTTT. Its protein is CATSRDRGNTEAFF.